The 32 T cell receptor beta chains below all came from one sample that was sequenced in a study of blood T cell repertoires in COVID-19. Data came from immunoSEQ multiplex PCR; TCRdb stores just in-frame clones and leaves some out. The repertoire holds roughly 200,000 clones, with about nine tenths as singletons. The specimen was peripheral blood. The receptors shown here come from a man between 45 and 60 years old with acute or convalescent COVID-19.

The chain uses TRBV9 and TRBJ2-1, with 15 bases matching TRBD2. CDR3 length: 18 amino acids. V lost 3 bases and J lost 6; bases outside the gene matches: 10. Germline V gives CDR1 SGDLS, CDR2 YYNGEE. CDR3 nucleotide sequence: TGTGCCAGCAGCGAGGGGGGACTAGCGGGAGGCCTCGGCAATGAGCAGTTCTTC. It specifies CASSEGGLAGGLGNEQFF.

The chain uses TRBV19 and TRBJ1-1, with a tentative D call TRBD1 (6 bases). The CDR3 loop spans 14 amino acids. Germline CDR1 LNHDA, CDR2 SQIVND (reference sequence). Deletions cut 4 bases from V and 2 bases from J, with 11 bases between. The CDR3 is CASSKLDRNTEAFF. In DNA, the CDR3 is TGTGCCAGTAGTAAGCTGGACAGAAACACTGAAGCTTTCTTT.

The genes are TRBV9 and TRBJ1-1; possible D gene TRBD1, 6 bases. The CDR3 spans 14 residues. Trimming stripped 4 bases from V and 4 bases from J, with 14 bases between. Germline lookup yields CDR1 SGDLS and CDR2 YYNGEE. The CDR3 here is CASSPEGGPTEAFF. The DNA of the CDR3 is TGTGCCAGCAGCCCCGAGGGGGGGCCCACTGAAGCTTTCTTT.

The CDR3 here is CASSPTGEVHDEQFF. The CDR3, as DNA: TGTGCCAGCAGCCCGACAGGAGAAGTACACGATGAGCAGTTCTTC. The V and J genes are TRBV28 and TRBJ2-1, with D possibly being TRBD1 (6 bases). In germline, CDR1 is MDHEN, CDR2 SYDVKM. CDR3 length equals 15 residues. Trimming left V 6 bases short and J 8 bases short, with 20 bases between.

The chain is built from TRBV28 and TRBJ1-1; 8 positions agree with TRBD1. The CDR3 totals 13 residues. The junction had 7 bases not matched to a gene; V was cut back by 2 bases and J by 11 bases. Germline CDR1 MDHEN, CDR2 SYDVKM. The CDR3 here is CASSLGDRRGAFF. The CDR3 DNA sequence: TGTGCCAGCAGTTTAGGGGACAGGAGAGGTGCTTTCTTT.

The chain uses TRBV7-8 and TRBJ1-5; D not resolved. Trimming stripped 1 base from V and 5 bases from J, with 6 bases between. CDR1 and CDR2 from the germline V gene are SGHVS and FQNEAQ. This CDR3 is 13 amino acids long. In DNA form, the CDR3 reads TGTGCCAGCAGCTTAGGTCCGGATCAGCCCCAGCATTTT. Translation gives CASSLGPDQPQHF.

V and J are TRBV24-1 and TRBJ1-5; no definite D call. The CDR3 extends over 16 amino acids. With 5 bases removed from V and 0 bases from J, the gap between germline ends came to 13 bases. CDR1 is KGHDR, CDR2 SFDVKD, per germline. The CDR3: CATSAGDSYSNQPQHF. Written as DNA, the CDR3 is TGTGCCACCAGTGCGGGAGATTCCTATAGCAATCAGCCCCAGCATTTT.

This chain connects TRBV9 to TRBJ2-1; 7 nucleotides line up with TRBD2. The CDR3 loop spans 16 amino acids. Germline CDR1 reads SGDLS; CDR2 reads YYNGEE. Trimming at V came to 2 bases and at J to 2 bases, leaving 7 bases not matched to a gene. The CDR3: CASSVPSGATYNEQFF. CDR3 sequence (DNA): TGTGCCAGCAGCGTCCCTAGCGGAGCTACCTACAATGAGCAGTTCTTC.

The CDR3 is CASSSDRRSGDTQYF. In nucleotides, the CDR3 is TGTGCCAGCAGCTCGGACAGACGATCCGGAGATACGCAGTATTTT. The rearrangement joins TRBV7-9 to TRBJ2-3; tentatively, D is TRBD1 (6 bases). The CDR3 covers 15 residues. V lost 4 bases, J lost 5 bases, and 16 bases lay in between. The V gene's germline CDR1 is SEHNR and CDR2 FQNEAQ (reference sequence).

The sample holds one count of this clone. This chain uses TRBV5-1 with TRBJ2-5; 11 bases align to TRBD2. This CDR3 spans 16 amino acids. Trimming at V came to 4 bases and at J to 2 bases, leaving 7 bases not matched to a gene. Germline CDR1 and CDR2: SGHRS and YFSETQ. The CDR3 DNA follows: TGCGCCAGCAGCCTATCGGGACTAGCGGAGCAAGAGACCCAGTACTTC. Protein sequence: CASSLSGLAEQETQYF. Based on the CDR3 plus reference TRBV5-1 and TRBJ2-5, the full variable domain is KAGVTQTPRYLIKTRGQQVTLSCSPISGHRSVSWYQQTPGQGLQFLFEYFSETQRNKGNFPGRFSGRQFSNSRSEMNVSTLELGDSALYLCASSLSGLAEQETQYFGPGTRLLVL.

The chain employs TRBV30 and TRBJ2-7; a possible D gene is TRBD2 (6 bases). This CDR3 is 14 amino acids long. Trimming stripped 2 bases from V and 4 bases from J, with 15 bases between. The germline CDR1 and CDR2 sequences are GTSNPN and SVGIG (reference sequence). The CDR3 nucleotides read TGTGCCTGGAGTCTCGGGGGTGATAAATACGAGCAGTACTTC. This encodes CAWSLGGDKYEQYF.

V is TRBV7-9 and J is TRBJ2-1; D is undetermined. Trimming stripped 1 base from V and 8 bases from J, with 15 bases between. The germline V gene encodes CDR1 SEHNR and CDR2 FQNEAQ (reference sequence). This CDR3 contains 15 residues. The CDR3 nucleotides read TGTGCCAGCAGCTTAGGGGCACCACCAATGGATGAGCAGTTCTTC. It yields the protein CASSLGAPPMDEQFF.

This chain connects TRBV4-3 to TRBJ2-3; TRBD1 agrees at 9 bases. Germline V lookup: CDR1 LGHNA, CDR2 YSLEER. The V segment lost 1 base and the J segment 4 bases; nucleotides outside the gene matches: 3. The CDR3 totals 15 residues. As DNA, the CDR3 is TGCGCCAGCAGCCAAGGACAGGGGGAACCAGATACGCAGTATTTT. Protein: CASSQGQGEPDTQYF.

Of note for this clone: One end of the junction is discordant with germline, which a read error may explain. V and J are TRBV2 and TRBJ2-3, with 8 bases matching TRBD1. Germline V gene data show CDR1 as SNHLY and CDR2 as FYNNEI. The CDR3 extends over 15 amino acids. As DNA, the CDR3 is TGTGCCAGCAGGGAAGGACAGGGAGTCACAGATACGCAGTATTTT. This translates into CASREGQGVTDTQYF.

J is TRBJ1-1 and V is TRBV9; possible D gene TRBD1, 6 bases. Per the germline V gene, CDR1 is SGDLS and CDR2 is YYNGEE. The CDR3 covers 15 residues. Trimming stripped 2 bases from V and 5 bases from J, with 16 bases between. CDR3 protein: CASSVWDTLGTEAFF. As DNA, the CDR3 is TGTGCCAGCAGCGTCTGGGACACCCTTGGGACTGAAGCTTTCTTT.

This clone has just a few counts. V usage is TRBV5-8 and J usage is TRBJ1-5; D is undetermined. Germline V gene lookup returns CDR1 SGHTS and CDR2 YDEGEE. V lost 0 bases and J 0 bases, leaving 10 bases between the germline ends. The CDR3 runs to 16 residues. DNA for the CDR3: TGTGCCAGCAGCTTGGGAGTTCTATATAGCAATCAGCCCCAGCATTTT. This gives the protein CASSLGVLYSNQPQHF.

The V gene is TRBV6-5, the J gene TRBJ1-2; TRBD1 is a possible D gene (5 bases). From germline, CDR1 is MNHEY and CDR2 SVGAGI. The CDR3 sequence is 14 residues long. The germline V and J ends were trimmed by 8 bases and 6 bases, with 19 bases remaining between them. CDR3 loop: CASSLRGGTDGYTF. The CDR3 DNA reads TGTGCCAGCTCACTGCGTGGGGGGACGGATGGCTACACCTTC.

This chain links TRBV4-2 with TRBJ2-4; perhaps TRBD1 as D (6 bases). The V and J ends lost 4 bases and 5 bases respectively, with 15 bases between them. Germline CDR1 and CDR2: LGHNA and YNFKEQ. The CDR3 runs to 15 residues. In DNA form, the CDR3 reads TGTGCCAGCAGCCTCTACTCGGACAGACAAAACATTCAGTACTTC. Translation: CASSLYSDRQNIQYF.

The rearrangement links TRBV11-3 to TRBJ2-1; the match to TRBD2 covers 10 bases. The trim removed 2 bases at V and 1 base at J, leaving 14 bases unmatched. There are 20 residues in the CDR3. The germline gives CDR1 SGHNT, CDR2 YENEEA. The CDR3 region has the DNA TGTGCCAGCAGCTTAAGAAGGGGCCTAGCGGGAGTGACGTCCTACAATGAGCAGTTCTTC. As protein: CASSLRRGLAGVTSYNEQFF. The full variable domain, completed using reference TRBV11-3 and TRBJ2-1, is EAGVVQSPRYKIIEKKQPVAFWCNPISGHNTLYWYLQNLGQGPELLIRYENEEAVDDSQLPKDRFSAERLKGVDSTLKIQPAELGDSAVYLCASSLRRGLAGVTSYNEQFFGPGTRLTVL.

The J gene is TRBJ2-7, the V gene TRBV28, with 8 bases that match TRBD2. Germline CDR1 is MDHEN and CDR2 is SYDVKM. The CDR3 contains 14 residues. V trimming: 6 bases; J trimming: 7 bases; junction bases outside the gene matches: 11. CDR3 sequence: CASRGSGSGLEQYF. DNA of the CDR3: TGTGCCAGCAGGGGAAGCGGGAGTGGGCTGGAGCAGTACTTC. The full variable domain, its missing parts supplied by reference TRBV28 and TRBJ2-7, is DVKVTQSSRYLVKRTGEKVFLECVQDMDHENMFWYRQDPGLGLRLIYFSYDVKMKEKGDIPEGYSVSREKKERFSLILESASTNQTSMYLCASRGSGSGLEQYFGPGTRLTVT.

The rearrangement joins TRBV29-1 to TRBJ1-1, with 8 bases fitting TRBD1. In germline, CDR1 is SQVTM, CDR2 ANQGSEA. There are 14 residues in the CDR3. V shed 1 base and J 5 bases; nucleotides not matched to a gene: 6. In DNA form, the CDR3 reads TGCAGCGTTGAAGTAGACAGGGGATCGACTGAAGCTTTCTTT. Protein sequence: CSVEVDRGSTEAFF.

This chain joins TRBV19 and TRBJ1-1; 9 nucleotides agree with TRBD1. Germline V gives CDR1 LNHDA, CDR2 SQIVND (reference sequence). V lost 5 bases to trimming and J lost 0 bases; unmatched junction nucleotides: 7. This CDR3 spans 16 amino acids. The CDR3 bases are TGTGCCAGTAGTTTGAACAGGGGGCTCGTGAACACTGAAGCTTTCTTT. Amino acid sequence: CASSLNRGLVNTEAFF.

The gene calls are TRBV10-1 and TRBJ2-6; D unresolved. Germline V lookup: CDR1 WNHNN, CDR2 SYGVQD (reference sequence). The CDR3 runs to 14 residues. Trimming stripped 6 bases from V and 0 bases from J, with 6 bases between. The CDR3 region is CASRPGSGANVLTF. CDR3 coding DNA: TGCGCCAGCAGGCCAGGCTCTGGGGCCAACGTCCTGACTTTC.

The chain uses TRBV11-1 and TRBJ2-7; a weak D match, TRBD2 (5 bases). CDR3 length equals 15 residues. V was trimmed by 3 bases and J by 1 base, leaving 13 bases between them. Per germline, CDR1 SGHAT and CDR2 FQDESV (reference sequence). CDR3 DNA: TGTGCCAGCAGCTTCTCCGGCGGGCCATCCTACGAGCAGTACTTC. Amino acid sequence: CASSFSGGPSYEQYF. Full variable domain (missing parts from reference TRBV11-1 and TRBJ2-7): EAEVAQSPRYKITEKSQAVAFWCDPISGHATLYWYRQILGQGPELLVQFQDESVVDDSQLPKDRFSAERLKGVDSTLKIQPAELGDSAMYLCASSFSGGPSYEQYFGPGTRLTVT.

The chain links TRBV13 to TRBJ2-3, with 13 bases matching TRBD2. Trimming at V came to 4 bases and at J to 6 bases, leaving 13 bases not matched to a gene. The germline gives CDR1 PRHDT, CDR2 FYEKMQ (reference sequence). CDR3 length equals 18 residues. CDR3 sequence: CASSSGTSGIARPDTQYF. The CDR3, as DNA: TGTGCCAGCAGCTCCGGGACTAGCGGGATTGCTCGCCCGGATACGCAGTATTTT.

This chain links TRBV19 with TRBJ1-4; 7 positions match TRBD1. This CDR3 comprises 14 residues. Germline CDR1 reads LNHDA; CDR2 reads SQIVND (reference sequence). The junction had 7 bases not matched to a gene; V was cut back by 7 bases and J by 5 bases. The CDR3 spells CASKFGTENEKLFF. The CDR3 bases are TGTGCCAGTAAATTCGGGACAGAAAATGAAAAACTGTTTTTT.

The chain joins TRBV12-5 to TRBJ1-1; D is unclear. V lost 3 bases, J lost 4 bases, and 21 bases lay in between. The CDR3 loop spans 17 amino acids. In germline, CDR1 is LGHNT, CDR2 FRNRAP. The CDR3 coding sequence is TGTGCTAGTGGTTTTACCGGGGAGACCGCCCGAGGCACTGAAGCTTTCTTT. It translates to CASGFTGETARGTEAFF.

This clone came up once. The chain recombines TRBV24-1 with TRBJ1-2; 8 bases fit TRBD1. V lost 7 bases, J lost 3 bases, and 3 bases stayed unmatched. Germline lookup yields CDR1 KGHDR and CDR2 SFDVKD. CDR3 length: 13 amino acids. CDR3 DNA: TGTGCCACCAGCCCGACAGGGGACTATGGCTACACCTTC. This translates into CATSPTGDYGYTF.

This sequence joins TRBV5-6 and TRBJ2-5, with 7 bases matching TRBD1. The trim removed 2 bases at V and 2 bases at J, leaving 6 bases unmatched. This CDR3 contains 15 residues. Germline-derived CDR1 and CDR2 are SGHDT and YYEEEE. In DNA form, the CDR3 reads TGTGCCAGCAGCTTACGGACAGGACTGCAAGAGACCCAGTACTTC. It specifies CASSLRTGLQETQYF.

V usage is TRBV7-9 and J usage is TRBJ1-5; 7 positions agree with TRBD1. The germline V gene has CDR1 SEHNR and CDR2 FQNEAQ (reference sequence). This CDR3 has 15 amino acids. J was trimmed by 3 bases and V by 3 bases; bases with no gene match: 5. The CDR3 here is CASSFSGQPNQPQHF. The CDR3 nucleotides read TGTGCCAGCAGCTTCTCGGGACAGCCCAATCAGCCCCAGCATTTT.

The genes are TRBV28 and TRBJ1-5, with D perhaps matching TRBD1 (6 bases). V shed 3 bases and J shed 5 bases, with 20 bases lying between them. Per germline, CDR1 MDHEN and CDR2 SYDVKM. The CDR3 is 17 residues long. The CDR3 region is CASSFRGTRLGDQPQHF. The CDR3 DNA is TGTGCCAGCAGTTTCAGGGGTACCCGCCTTGGGGATCAGCCCCAGCATTTT.

The chain couples TRBV6-6 to TRBJ1-2; D perhaps matches TRBD1 (6 bases). Trimming removed 6 bases from V and 4 bases from J, with 18 bases in between. This CDR3 spans 15 amino acids. The germline gives CDR1 MNHNY, CDR2 SVGAGI (reference sequence). In DNA form, the CDR3 reads TGTGCCAGCAGGTCGCCCGGGGGGCTGGGCTATGGCTACACCTTC. Translating it yields CASRSPGGLGYGYTF.